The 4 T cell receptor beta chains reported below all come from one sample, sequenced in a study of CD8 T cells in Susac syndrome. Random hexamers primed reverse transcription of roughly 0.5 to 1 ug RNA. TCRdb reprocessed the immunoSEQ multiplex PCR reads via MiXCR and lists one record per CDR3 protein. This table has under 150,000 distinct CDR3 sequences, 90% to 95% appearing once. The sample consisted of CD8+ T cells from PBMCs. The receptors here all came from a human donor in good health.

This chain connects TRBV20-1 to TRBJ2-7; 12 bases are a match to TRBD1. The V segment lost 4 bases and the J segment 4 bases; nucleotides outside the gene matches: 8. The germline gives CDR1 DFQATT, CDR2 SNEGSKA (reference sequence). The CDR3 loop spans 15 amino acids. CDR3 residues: CSATKPGQGAYEQYF. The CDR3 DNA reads TGCAGTGCTACCAAACCGGGACAGGGGGCATACGAGCAGTACTTC.

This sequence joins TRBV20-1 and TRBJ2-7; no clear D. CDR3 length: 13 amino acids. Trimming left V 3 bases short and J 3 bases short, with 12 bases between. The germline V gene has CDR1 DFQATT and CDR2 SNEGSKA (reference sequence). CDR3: CSARPLLSYEQYF. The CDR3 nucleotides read TGCAGTGCTAGGCCCCTCCTCAGCTACGAGCAGTACTTC.

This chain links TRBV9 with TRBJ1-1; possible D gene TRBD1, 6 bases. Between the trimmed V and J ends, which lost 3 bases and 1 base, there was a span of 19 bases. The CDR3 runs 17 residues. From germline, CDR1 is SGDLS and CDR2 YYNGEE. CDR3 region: CASSDGQNDKPNTEAFF. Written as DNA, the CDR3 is TGTGCCAGCAGCGATGGACAGAACGATAAACCGAACACTGAAGCTTTCTTT. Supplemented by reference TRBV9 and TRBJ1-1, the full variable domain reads DSGVTQTPKHLITATGQRVTLRCSPRSGDLSVYWYQQSLDQGLQFLIQYYNGEERAKGNILERFSAQQFPDLHSELNLSSLELGDSALYFCASSDGQNDKPNTEAFFGQGTRLTVV.

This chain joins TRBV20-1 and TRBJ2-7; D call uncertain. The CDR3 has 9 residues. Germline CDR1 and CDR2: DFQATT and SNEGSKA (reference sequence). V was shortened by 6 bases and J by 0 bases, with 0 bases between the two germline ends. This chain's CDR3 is CSASYEQYF. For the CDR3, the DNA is TGCAGTGCCTCCTACGAGCAGTACTTC.